Sequencing of this TCR beta chain was carried out in a study of beta chain features in type 1 diabetes. This clone was counted a few times. Trimming at V came to 3 bases and at J to 6 bases, leaving 7 bases not matched to a gene. The CDR3 spans 16 residues. Germline V lookup: CDR1 KGHSH, CDR2 LQKENI. Expressed TCRB transcripts were sequenced, since all the RNA that had been isolated was reverse transcribed. The method was immunoSEQ multiplex PCR; TCRdb's version includes in-frame clones alone and lacks a portion of them. The repertoire holds hundreds of thousands of clones, about an eighth seen once, with about 0.042% in the top ten.

V is TRBV18 and J is TRBJ2-2, with 10 bases fitting TRBD1. The material sequenced was naive CD4+ T cells from blood. The receptor's source is a woman aged 18-35 years in good health. The CDR3 sequence: CASSPPGTGAAGELFF. CDR3 nucleotides: TGTGCCAGCTCACCGCCGGGGACAGGGGCCGCCGGGGAGCTGTTTTTT.